Below, 10 T cell receptor beta chains from the same sample are listed, as sequenced in a study of cytotoxic CD8 clonotypes in ibrutinib-treated CLL. The repertoire was sequenced with immunoSEQ multiplex PCR; TCRdb's copy has only in-frame clones and lacks some. The table has over 150,000 clones, over 60% seen once. The sequencing here drew on PBMCs, taken after 24 months of ibrutinib treatment. These receptors were obtained from a human donor with chronic lymphocytic leukemia.

The chain couples TRBV5-1 to TRBJ2-1, with 10 bases identical to TRBD2. The ends lost 0 bases at V and 9 bases at J; junction bases unmatched: 6. The CDR3 sequence is 15 residues long. Germline V gene sequence: CDR1 SGHRS, CDR2 YFSETQ. CDR3 in DNA: TGCGCCAGCAGCTTGGAAGCGGGAGGGCCGGGTGAGCAGTTCTTC. This gives the protein CASSLEAGGPGEQFF.

This clone has more than one count but fewer than ten. This chain joins TRBV27 and TRBJ1-2; D remains unclear. The CDR3 contains 13 residues. CDR1 MNHEY and CDR2 SMNVEV come from the germline V gene (reference sequence). V was pared by 4 bases and J by 0 bases, with 6 bases between. CDR3 region: CASSYDSNYGYTF. The CDR3 DNA follows: TGTGCCAGCAGTTATGACTCTAACTATGGCTACACCTTC.

The rearrangement uses TRBV5-6 and TRBJ2-1; TRBD2 aligns across 8 bases. The CDR3 extends over 15 amino acids. Germline V lookup: CDR1 SGHDT, CDR2 YYEEEE. Losses at the gene ends were 4 bases for V and 4 bases for J; bases not matched to a gene: 7. The CDR3 region has the DNA TGTGCCAGCAGCCCTGGACTAGCTTCGTACAATGAGCAGTTCTTC. Encoded protein: CASSPGLASYNEQFF.

The genes are TRBV30 and TRBJ2-1; tentative D call: TRBD2 (6 bases). The germline V gene encodes CDR1 GTSNPN and CDR2 SVGIG (reference sequence). CDR3 size: 12 residues. Trimming removed 8 bases from V and 6 bases from J, with 14 bases in between. The CDR3 DNA reads as TGTGCCACCTCGACTAGTCCCAATGAGCAGTTCTTC. This gives the protein CATSTSPNEQFF.

J is TRBJ2-7 and V is TRBV5-1; 7 nucleotides agree with TRBD2. CDR3 length equals 16 residues. The V gene end was trimmed by 4 bases and the J gene end by 0 bases; junction bases not matched to a gene: 10. Looked up from germline, CDR1 is SGHRS and CDR2 is YFSETQ. The CDR3 loop reads CASSPWPTSHSYEQYF. CDR3 sequence (DNA): TGCGCCAGCAGCCCGTGGCCGACTAGCCACTCCTACGAGCAGTACTTC.

In its sample, this clone was seen a few times. The chain recombines TRBV18 with TRBJ2-7; TRBD1 aligns across 9 bases. The CDR3 spans 14 residues. Looked up from germline, CDR1 is KGHSH and CDR2 is LQKENI. Trimming cost V 3 bases and J 3 bases; bases outside gene matches: 3. Written as DNA, the CDR3 is TGTGCCAGCTCACCGACAGGGGGGGACTACGAGCAGTACTTC. Its translation: CASSPTGGDYEQYF.

This clone was detected a few times. This chain uses TRBV14 with TRBJ1-2; D is unresolved. V shed 2 bases and J shed 5 bases, with 6 bases lying between them. Germline CDR1 reads SGHDN; CDR2 reads FVKESK. There are 12 residues in the CDR3. The CDR3 region has the DNA TGTGCCAGCAGCCAAAGCGGATATGGCTACACCTTC. This sequence encodes CASSQSGYGYTF.

This rearrangement joins TRBV27 to TRBJ2-1, with no clear D. This CDR3 contains 13 residues. V was cut by 2 bases and J by 6 bases, with 8 bases left in between. Germline lookup yields CDR1 MNHEY and CDR2 SMNVEV (reference sequence). This CDR3 is CASSLGRVNEQFF. The CDR3 nucleotides read TGTGCCAGCAGTTTAGGTAGGGTCAATGAGCAGTTCTTC.

This chain joins TRBV2 and TRBJ2-5, with TRBD1 as a possible D gene (5 bases). Trimming removed 7 bases from V and 4 bases from J, with 10 bases in between. Germline V gene data show CDR1 as SNHLY and CDR2 as FYNNEI. The CDR3 is 12 amino acids. The CDR3 sequence is CASMWQGETQYF. The CDR3 DNA reads as TGTGCCAGCATGTGGCAGGGAGAGACCCAGTACTTC.

The genes are TRBV4-3 and TRBJ2-2; D is unclear. CDR3 length: 16 amino acids. Germline V CDR1 and CDR2: LGHNA, YSLEER. The V end lost 3 bases, the J end lost 2 bases, and 13 bases lay between the germline ends. The CDR3 is CASSQSVGTNTGELFF. The CDR3 DNA is TGCGCCAGCAGCCAGTCGGTGGGAACAAACACCGGGGAGCTGTTTTTT.